Detailed here is one TCR beta chain. In the original processing: The authors estimated nucleated cell counts from reference gene primer amplification. The method was immunoSEQ multiplex PCR; TCRdb's version includes in-frame clones alone and lacks a portion of them. The DNA gave D and trimming, while V, J and clone size come from that table. This sample has roughly 280,000 clones, with 84% found just once. The data belong to a study of blood T cell repertoires in COVID-19. From germline, CDR1 is MNHEY and CDR2 SVGEGT. V was pared by 0 bases and J by 7 bases, with 10 bases between. The CDR3 sequence is 14 residues long.

The origin of this receptor is a man in his sixties with acute or convalescent COVID-19. The sample taken for sequencing was peripheral blood. This sequence joins TRBV6-2 or TRBV6-3 and TRBJ2-1, with D perhaps matching TRBD2 (5 bases). The CDR3 is CASSYSRGFNEQFF. The DNA for the CDR3 is TGTGCCAGCAGTTACTCGAGAGGGTTTAATGAGCAGTTCTTC.